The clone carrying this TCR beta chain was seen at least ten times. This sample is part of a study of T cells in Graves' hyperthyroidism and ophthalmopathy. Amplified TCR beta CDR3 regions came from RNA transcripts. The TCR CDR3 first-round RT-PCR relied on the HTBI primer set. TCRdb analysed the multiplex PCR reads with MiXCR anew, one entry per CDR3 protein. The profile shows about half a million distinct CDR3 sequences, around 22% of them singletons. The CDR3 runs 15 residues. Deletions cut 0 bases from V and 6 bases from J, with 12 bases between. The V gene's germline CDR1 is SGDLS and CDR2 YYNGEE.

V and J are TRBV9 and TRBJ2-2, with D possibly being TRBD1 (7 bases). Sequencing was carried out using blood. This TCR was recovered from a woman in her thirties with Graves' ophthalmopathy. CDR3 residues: CASSVAGRGAGELFF. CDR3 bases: TGTGCCAGCAGCGTAGCAGGCAGGGGGGCCGGGGAGCTGTTTTTT.